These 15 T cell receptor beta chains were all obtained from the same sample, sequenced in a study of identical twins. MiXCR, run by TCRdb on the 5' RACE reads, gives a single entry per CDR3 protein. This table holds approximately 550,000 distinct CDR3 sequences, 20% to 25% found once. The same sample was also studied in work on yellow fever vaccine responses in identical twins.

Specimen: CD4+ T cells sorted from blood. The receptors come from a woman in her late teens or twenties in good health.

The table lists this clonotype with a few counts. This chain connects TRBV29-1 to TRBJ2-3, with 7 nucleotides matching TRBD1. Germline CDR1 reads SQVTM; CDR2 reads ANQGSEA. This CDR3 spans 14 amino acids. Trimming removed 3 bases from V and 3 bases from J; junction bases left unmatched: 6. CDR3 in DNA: TGCAGCGTTGATGCTCAGGGGGTTACAGATACGCAGTATTTT. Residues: CSVDAQGVTDTQYF.

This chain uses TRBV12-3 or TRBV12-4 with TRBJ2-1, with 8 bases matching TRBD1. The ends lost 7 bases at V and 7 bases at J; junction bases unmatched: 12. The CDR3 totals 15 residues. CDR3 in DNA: TGTGCCAGCACTCGGACAGGGTTATTGGGTAATGAGCAGTTCTTC. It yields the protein CASTRTGLLGNEQFF.

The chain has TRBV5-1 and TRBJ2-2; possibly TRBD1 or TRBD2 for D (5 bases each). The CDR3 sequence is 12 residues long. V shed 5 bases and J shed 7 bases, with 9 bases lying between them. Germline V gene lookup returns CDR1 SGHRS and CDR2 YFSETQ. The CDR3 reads CASRFGGGELFF. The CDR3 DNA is TGCGCCAGCAGATTTGGGGGCGGGGAGCTGTTTTTT.

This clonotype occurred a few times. CDR3 loop: CASSPRYRDRQPYEQYF. CDR3 bases: TGTGCCAGCAGCCCGCGATACCGGGACAGGCAGCCCTACGAGCAGTACTTC. V is TRBV7-9 and J is TRBJ2-7; TRBD1 matches 8 bases. Germline V CDR1 and CDR2: SEHNR, FQNEAQ (reference sequence). The V and J ends lost 5 bases and 2 bases, in that order; junction bases with no gene match: 14. The CDR3 consists of 17 residues.

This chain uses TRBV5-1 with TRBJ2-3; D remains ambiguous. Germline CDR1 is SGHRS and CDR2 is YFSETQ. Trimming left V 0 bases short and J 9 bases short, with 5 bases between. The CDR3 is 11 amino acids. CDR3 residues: CASSLEQTQYF. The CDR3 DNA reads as TGCGCCAGCAGCTTGGAACAGACGCAGTATTTT.

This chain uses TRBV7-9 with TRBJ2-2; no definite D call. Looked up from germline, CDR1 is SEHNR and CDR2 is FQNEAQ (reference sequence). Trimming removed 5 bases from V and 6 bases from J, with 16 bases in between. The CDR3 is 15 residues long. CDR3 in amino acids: CASSPAASVAGELFF. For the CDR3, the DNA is TGTGCCAGCAGCCCGGCCGCGAGTGTGGCCGGGGAGCTGTTTTTT. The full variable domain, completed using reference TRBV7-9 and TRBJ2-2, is DTGVSQNPRHKITKRGQNVTFRCDPISEHNRLYWYRQTLGQGPEFLTYFQNEAQLEKSRLLSDRFSAERPKGSFSTLEIQRTEQGDSAMYLCASSPAASVAGELFFGEGSRLTVL.

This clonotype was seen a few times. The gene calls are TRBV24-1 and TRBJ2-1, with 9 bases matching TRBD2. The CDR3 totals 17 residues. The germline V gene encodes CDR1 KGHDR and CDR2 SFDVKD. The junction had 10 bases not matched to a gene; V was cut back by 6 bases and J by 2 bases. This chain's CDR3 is CATSSGSGSFTYNEQFF. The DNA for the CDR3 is TGTGCCACCAGTTCAGGTAGCGGGAGTTTTACCTACAATGAGCAGTTCTTC.

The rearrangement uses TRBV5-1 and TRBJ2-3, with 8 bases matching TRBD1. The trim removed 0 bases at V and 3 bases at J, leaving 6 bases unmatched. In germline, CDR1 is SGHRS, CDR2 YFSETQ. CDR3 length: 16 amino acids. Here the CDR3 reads CASSLAPRQGTDTQYF. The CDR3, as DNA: TGCGCCAGCAGCTTGGCCCCGAGACAGGGGACAGATACGCAGTATTTT.

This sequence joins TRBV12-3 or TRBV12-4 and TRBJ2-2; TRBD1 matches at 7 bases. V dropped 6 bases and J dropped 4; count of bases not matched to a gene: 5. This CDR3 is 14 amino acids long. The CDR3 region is CASRNRGSTGELFF. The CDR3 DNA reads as TGTGCCAGCAGGAACAGGGGAAGCACCGGGGAGCTGTTTTTT.

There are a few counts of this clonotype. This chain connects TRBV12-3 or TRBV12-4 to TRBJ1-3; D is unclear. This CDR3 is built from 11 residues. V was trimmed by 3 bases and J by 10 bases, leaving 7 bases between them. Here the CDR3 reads CASSFRRTIYF. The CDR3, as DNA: TGTGCCAGCAGTTTCCGACGTACCATATATTTT.

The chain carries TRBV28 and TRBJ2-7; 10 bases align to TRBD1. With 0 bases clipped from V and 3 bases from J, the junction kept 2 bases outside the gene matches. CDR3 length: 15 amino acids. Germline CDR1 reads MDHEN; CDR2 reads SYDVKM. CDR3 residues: CASSLWGQGLYEQYF. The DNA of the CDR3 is TGTGCCAGCAGTTTATGGGGACAGGGGCTCTACGAGCAGTACTTC.

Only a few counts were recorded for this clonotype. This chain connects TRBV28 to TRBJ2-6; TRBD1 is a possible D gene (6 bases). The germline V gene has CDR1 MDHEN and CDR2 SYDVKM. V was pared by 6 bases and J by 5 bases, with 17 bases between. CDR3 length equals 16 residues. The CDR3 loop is CASSPGTLLRANVLTF. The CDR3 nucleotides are TGTGCCAGCAGCCCCGGGACACTCCTCAGGGCCAACGTCCTGACTTTC.

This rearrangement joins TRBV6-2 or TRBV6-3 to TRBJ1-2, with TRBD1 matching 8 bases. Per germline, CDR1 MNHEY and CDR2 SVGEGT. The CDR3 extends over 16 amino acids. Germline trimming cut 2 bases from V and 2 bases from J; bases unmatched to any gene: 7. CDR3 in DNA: TGTGCCAGCAGTTACCCGAGGGGACAGGACAACTATGGCTACACCTTC. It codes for CASSYPRGQDNYGYTF.

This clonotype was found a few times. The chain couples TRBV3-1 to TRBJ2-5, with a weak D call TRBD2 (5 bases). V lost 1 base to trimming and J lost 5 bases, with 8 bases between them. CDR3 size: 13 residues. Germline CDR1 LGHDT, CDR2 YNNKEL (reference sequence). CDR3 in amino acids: CASSQVRGETQYF. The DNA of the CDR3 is TGTGCCAGCAGCCAAGTCCGCGGGGAGACCCAGTACTTC.

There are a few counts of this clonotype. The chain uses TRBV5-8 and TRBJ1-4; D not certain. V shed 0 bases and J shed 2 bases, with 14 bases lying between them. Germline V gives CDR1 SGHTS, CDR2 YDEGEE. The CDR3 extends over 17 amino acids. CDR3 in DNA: TGTGCCAGCAGCTTGGGGGAAACAAGCGGGACTAATGAAAAACTGTTTTTT. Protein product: CASSLGETSGTNEKLFF.